There are a few counts of the clone carrying this TCR beta chain. This entry belongs to a study of metastatic and nonmetastatic thyroid tumors. MiXCR reprocessed the PCR reads for TCRdb. The repertoire consists of fewer than 35,000 clones, with about 20% occurring once and the leading ten covering 10% to 13%. Thyroid surgery took place with no prior treatment in any patient. Germline trimming cut 1 base from V and 5 bases from J; bases unmatched to any gene: 6. Germline CDR1 is MDHEN and CDR2 is SYDVKM. CDR3 length equals 17 residues. The sample consisted of blood. This receptor was obtained from a female donor with papillary thyroid cancer or a benign thyroid nodule (not recorded which). Some clones in this sample may be carry-over from other donors' samples. The rearrangement uses TRBV28 and TRBJ2-2; 11 bases are a match to TRBD2. The DNA for the CDR3 is TGTGCCAGCAGTTTATTCGCTAGCGGGAGGAGGACCGGGGAGCTGTTTTTT. It codes for CASSLFASGRRTGELFF.